This TCR beta chain was documented in a study of vaccination and CD4 T cells after COVID-19. In the study overall: Samples were taken after vaccination, a median of about 79 days after dose two, with a range of 14 to 241.

The CDR3 length is 16 residues. Trimming took off 1 base at V and 2 bases at J, with 14 bases between the two ends. CDR1 WNHNN and CDR2 SYGVQD come from the germline V gene (reference sequence). Findings and caveats of the study: Within convalescent individuals, 304 out of 307 vaccine-specific clones proved to be spike mono-reactive.

Treatment described: approximately nine-day PBMC culture with coronavirus spike peptide pools or control peptides (ViraFEST assay). PBMC cultures, at 1.5 million to 2.5 million cells per well, received about 9.4 IU/ml IL-2 and about 11 ug/ml peptide pools. Sequenced with the Oncomine TCR Beta short-read assay was DNA taken from cultured CD4+ T cells. DNA came from CD4+ T cells after culture. TCRdb reanalysed the PCR reads using MiXCR and keeps one entry per CDR3 protein. This table holds roughly 14,000 distinct CDR3 sequences, around a third found once. This clonotype turned up a few times. The target antigen is unknown.

This sequence was found in a human donor with COVID-19. This chain connects TRBV10-1 to TRBJ2-5; D remains ambiguous. Sample: cultured CD4+ T cells from blood. This CDR3 is CASSELKGFRQETQYF. The CDR3 DNA sequence: TGCGCCAGCAGTGAGTTGAAGGGATTTAGGCAAGAGACCCAGTACTTC.